This note documents a single T cell receptor (beta chain) sequence. Its specificity is not known. The CDR3 loop spans 17 amino acids. The V gene lost 5 bases and the J gene lost 4 bases, with 23 bases spanning the gap. Germline-derived CDR1 and CDR2 are SGHTA and FQGNSA. Clones were read by immunoSEQ multiplex PCR, and TCRdb kept only the in-frame ones, dropping some. The sample has some 150,000 clones, over 75% seen once. Noted time point: baseline pretreatment blood. Regarding treatment: 15 Gy SBRT to primary tumor, nephrectomy 4 weeks later. The data are from a study of radiation and T cells in renal cell carcinoma. Across the study: Nephrectomy followed 15 Gy stereotactic body radiation by 4 weeks. Study-level points and caveats: Without pretreatment biopsies, baseline tumor clonotype presence was undetermined. In blood, top tumor clones expanded by 2 weeks, shrinking by 4.

The specimen comprised blood, sampled from a patient whose treatment included radiotherapy and nephrectomy. The rearrangement uses TRBV7-2 and TRBJ1-1; maybe TRBD1 (6 bases). The clonotype comes from a woman in her forties or fifties with renal cell carcinoma. This CDR3 is CASSRPQGLGFSTEAFF. Written as DNA, the CDR3 is TGTGCCAGCAGCAGACCCCAGGGGTTGGGTTTCTCCACTGAAGCTTTCTTT. The whole variable domain, remainder taken from reference TRBV7-2 and TRBJ1-1, is GAGVSQSPSNKVTEKGKDVELRCDPISGHTALYWYRQSLGQGLEFLIYFQGNSAPDKSGLPSDRFSAERTGGSVSTLTIQRTQQEDSAVYLCASSRPQGLGFSTEAFFGQGTRLTVV.